The 32 T cell receptor beta chains in this list originate from one sample, sequenced in a study of Ad26.COV2.S vaccination and SARS-CoV-2 variants. Sample treatment: roughly 18 received Ad26.COV2.S at low or high dose, single or two shots; 5 received placebo; per-sample allocation not given. Collection of samples fell on day 63 after the first vaccine or placebo injection. Clones were sequenced by immunoSEQ multiplex PCR, and TCRdb holds only the in-frame ones, with some missing. The table shows about 390,000 clones, with approximately 91% occurring only once. The material was peripheral blood, obtained in a trial of Ad26.COV2.S vaccine versus placebo. These TCRs come from a person aged 18-60 years who received the Ad26.COV2.S COVID-19 vaccine or a placebo.

The CDR3 region has the DNA TGTGCCAGCAGCAGCCCCGGGACGTACACCTACGAGCAGTACTTC. As protein: CASSSPGTYTYEQYF. This chain links TRBV6-5 with TRBJ2-7, with D perhaps assigned TRBD1 or TRBD2 (5 bases each). Germline CDR1 is MNHEY and CDR2 is SVGAGI. The CDR3 runs to 15 residues. The V and J ends lost 6 bases and 2 bases respectively, with 17 bases between them.

This sequence joins TRBV7-8 and TRBJ1-6; TRBD1 matches at 8 bases. V trimming: 1 base; J trimming: 6 bases; junction bases outside the gene matches: 2. In germline, CDR1 is SGHVS, CDR2 FQNEAQ. The CDR3 runs to 15 residues. The CDR3 nucleotides read TGTGCCAGCAGCTTAGGGGACAGGATTAATTCACCCCTCCACTTT. Residues: CASSLGDRINSPLHF.

J is TRBJ2-1 and V is TRBV3-1 (or the pseudogene TRBV3-2), with 8 bases fitting TRBD1. CDR3 length equals 19 residues. CDR1 LGHDT and CDR2 YNNKEL come from the germline V gene (reference sequence). J gave up 0 bases and V 3 bases, and 13 bases lay outside the gene matches. The CDR3 reads CASSQSRTGIFHSYNEQFF. CDR3 coding DNA: TGTGCCAGCAGCCAGTCGAGGACAGGGATATTTCACTCCTACAATGAGCAGTTCTTC.

This clone was counted once. This chain connects TRBV9 to TRBJ1-3; D gene ambiguous. Trimming removed 0 bases from V and 0 bases from J, with 10 bases in between. CDR1 and CDR2 (germline): SGDLS, YYNGEE. The CDR3 is 16 amino acids. CDR3 loop: CASSVGAANSGNTIYF. As DNA, the CDR3 is TGTGCCAGCAGCGTAGGGGCAGCTAACTCTGGAAACACCATATATTTT.

The chain links TRBV7-9 to TRBJ2-3, with TRBD2 matching 9 bases. This CDR3 contains 14 residues. With V trimmed by 6 bases and J by 3 bases, 4 bases remained unmatched. Germline loops: CDR1 SEHNR, CDR2 FQNEAQ (reference sequence). The CDR3 DNA is TGTGCCAGCAGGGCGGGGGGGCCTACAGATACGCAGTATTTT. It yields the protein CASRAGGPTDTQYF.

V is TRBV2 and J is TRBJ1-1; D call uncertain. V gave up 5 bases and J gave up 3 bases, with 10 bases separating them. Germline V gene sequence: CDR1 SNHLY, CDR2 FYNNEI. This CDR3 is 13 amino acids long. CDR3: CASSSDGDTEAFF. Here the CDR3 DNA reads TGTGCCAGCAGTTCCGACGGGGACACTGAAGCTTTCTTT.

Turning to this clone: Germline is not matched at one junction end, which may reflect a read error. J is TRBJ2-2 and V is TRBV7-2, with 12 bases identical to TRBD2. This CDR3 spans 15 amino acids. Germline values: CDR1 SGHTA, CDR2 FQGNSA. CDR3 amino acids: CASSLAGGQNGELFF. For the CDR3, the DNA is TGTGCCAGCAGCCTAGCGGGGGGGCAAAACGGGGAGCTGTTTTTT.

This chain links TRBV4-2 with TRBJ1-2; D gene ambiguous. Trimming stripped 0 bases from V and 4 bases from J, with 12 bases between. The CDR3 loop spans 15 amino acids. Germline V lookup: CDR1 LGHNA, CDR2 YNFKEQ. The CDR3 loop is CASSQEASGGYGYTF. For the CDR3, the DNA is TGTGCCAGCAGCCAAGAAGCGTCGGGAGGCTATGGCTACACCTTC.

The chain combines TRBV6-5 with TRBJ1-1, with 8 bases aligning to TRBD1. The germline V gene has CDR1 MNHEY and CDR2 SVGAGI. This CDR3 spans 14 amino acids. Trimming took 6 bases from V and 7 from J; bases not matched to a gene: 10. The CDR3 DNA is TGTGCCAGCAGGCAAGGACAGGGTTTGGTTGAAGCTTTCTTT. Encoded protein: CASRQGQGLVEAFF.

This chain connects TRBV24-1 to TRBJ2-2, with 12 positions matching TRBD2. The CDR3 runs 13 residues. Per germline, CDR1 KGHDR and CDR2 SFDVKD. The junction had 6 bases not matched to a gene; V was cut back by 7 bases and J by 13 bases. CDR3 in DNA: TGTGCCACCAGCCTAGCGGGGGGGCCCCGGCTGTTTTTT. The encoded protein is CATSLAGGPRLFF.

V is TRBV7-8 and J is TRBJ2-7, with 9 positions matching TRBD1. V lost 3 bases to trimming and J lost 4 bases; unmatched junction nucleotides: 4. Germline V gene data show CDR1 as SGHVS and CDR2 as FQNEAQ. CDR3 size: 14 residues. The chain's CDR3 is CASSFDRGSYEQYF. CDR3 DNA: TGTGCCAGCAGCTTTGACAGGGGGTCTTACGAGCAGTACTTC.

The gene calls are TRBV15 and TRBJ1-5; no clear D. The germline CDR1 and CDR2 sequences are LNHNV and YYDKDF (reference sequence). The CDR3 is made up of 16 amino acids. Trimming removed 0 bases at V and 5 bases at J, with 14 bases between. CDR3 sequence (DNA): TGTGCCACCAGCAGAGATATGACGGGGTCCCATCAGCCCCAGCATTTT. This codes for CATSRDMTGSHQPQHF. Using reference TRBV15 and TRBJ1-5 for the parts outside the CDR3, the full variable domain is DAMVIQNPRYQVTQFGKPVTLSCSQTLNHNVMYWYQQKSSQAPKLLFHYYDKDFNNEADTPDNFQSRRPNTSFCFLDIRSPGLGDTAMYLCATSRDMTGSHQPQHFGDGTRLSIL.

V gene TRBV5-4 combines with J gene TRBJ2-7; D uncertain. Per germline, CDR1 SGHNT and CDR2 YYREEE (reference sequence). The CDR3 extends over 14 amino acids. The V end lost 1 base, the J end lost 1 base, and 9 bases lay between the germline ends. The CDR3 DNA is TGTGCCAGCAGCTTGAATATAAATTCCTACGAGCAGTACTTC. Translating it yields CASSLNINSYEQYF.

The V and J genes are TRBV15 and TRBJ2-3; TRBD2 might be the D (5 bases). The CDR3 contains 12 residues. Deletions cut 8 bases from V and 6 bases from J, with 12 bases between. CDR1 and CDR2 (germline): LNHNV, YYDKDF (reference sequence). The CDR3 sequence: CATREGGDTQYF. The CDR3, as DNA: TGTGCCACCCGTGAAGGCGGGGATACGCAGTATTTT. Combining the CDR3 with reference TRBV15 and TRBJ2-3 gives the whole variable domain DAMVIQNPRYQVTQFGKPVTLSCSQTLNHNVMYWYQQKSSQAPKLLFHYYDKDFNNEADTPDNFQSRRPNTSFCFLDIRSPGLGDTAMYLCATREGGDTQYFGPGTRLTVL.

The chain couples TRBV15 to TRBJ2-7, with TRBD2 as a possible D gene (7 bases). V gave up 0 bases and J gave up 2 bases, with 11 bases separating them. CDR1 and CDR2 (germline): LNHNV, YYDKDF (reference sequence). CDR3 length: 15 amino acids. CDR3 sequence: CATSREGGGPYEQYF. The CDR3, as DNA: TGTGCCACCAGCAGAGAGGGCGGGGGCCCCTACGAGCAGTACTTC.

This chain joins TRBV2 and TRBJ2-7; 9 positions match TRBD2. This CDR3 spans 15 amino acids. J lost 6 bases, V lost 6 bases, and 12 bases had no gene match. CDR1 SNHLY and CDR2 FYNNEI come from the germline V gene. The CDR3 here is CASSQSRGGALEQYF. The CDR3 nucleotides are TGTGCCAGCAGCCAGAGCCGCGGGGGGGCTCTCGAGCAGTACTTC. The whole variable domain, filled in from reference TRBV2 and TRBJ2-7, reads EPEVTQTPSHQVTQMGQEVILRCVPISNHLYFYWYRQILGQKVEFLVSFYNNEISEKSEIFDDQFSVERPDGSNFTLKIRSTKLEDSAMYFCASSQSRGGALEQYFGPGTRLTVT.

This clone was seen only once. The rearrangement uses TRBV19 and TRBJ1-2; D remains unclear. The CDR3 totals 15 residues. CDR1 and CDR2 (germline): LNHDA, SQIVND (reference sequence). The ends were cut back, 7 bases at V and 5 bases at J, with 20 bases in the middle. The CDR3 nucleotides are TGTGCCAGTAAACATGACGGTGCCTTTAGGTATGGCTACACCTTC. It is translated as CASKHDGAFRYGYTF.

In its sample, this clone was seen a few times. V and J are TRBV7-2 and TRBJ1-2; possible D gene TRBD1, 5 bases. Trimming pared 2 bases from V and 3 bases from J, leaving 10 bases between. Germline CDR1 is SGHTA and CDR2 is FQGNSA. The CDR3 loop spans 14 amino acids. The CDR3 sequence is CASSLIGVDYGYTF. CDR3 nucleotide sequence: TGTGCCAGCAGCTTAATAGGGGTGGACTATGGCTACACCTTC.

The V gene is TRBV10-3, the J gene TRBJ1-1, with 8 bases lining up with TRBD1. Trimming cost V 2 bases and J 3 bases; bases outside gene matches: 8. The CDR3 totals 16 residues. CDR1 and CDR2 from the germline V gene are ENHRY and SYGVKD. CDR3 sequence: CAISEGIQGADTEAFF. As DNA, the CDR3 is TGTGCCATCAGTGAGGGGATTCAGGGGGCGGACACTGAAGCTTTCTTT.

The chain has TRBV7-8 and TRBJ1-3; D gene ambiguous. Germline V gives CDR1 SGHVS, CDR2 FQNEAQ. The CDR3 loop spans 16 amino acids. The V end was cut by 1 base, the J end by 0 bases, with 10 bases between. The CDR3, as DNA: TGTGCCAGCAGCTTAGTGAGGCAGGTCTCTGGAAACACCATATATTTT. This translates into CASSLVRQVSGNTIYF.

The V and J genes are TRBV6-5 and TRBJ1-1; D is unclear. Germline V gene sequence: CDR1 MNHEY, CDR2 SVGAGI. Trimming took off 6 bases at V and 4 bases at J, with 15 bases between the two ends. This CDR3 has 14 residues. The CDR3 sequence is CASSRVERGTEAFF. CDR3 DNA sequence: TGTGCCAGCAGCCGGGTAGAACGAGGCACTGAAGCTTTCTTT.

The rearrangement links TRBV18 to TRBJ1-1; D ambiguous. This CDR3 is built from 15 residues. Germline CDR1 reads KGHSH; CDR2 reads LQKENI. V was cut by 3 bases and J by 1 base, with 12 bases left in between. The CDR3 nucleotides read TGTGCCAGCTCACCTTTCGACGTTCGGAACACTGAAGCTTTCTTT. It yields the protein CASSPFDVRNTEAFF. The variable domain in full, with the rest retrieved from reference TRBV18 and TRBJ1-1, is NAGVMQNPRHLVRRRGQEARLRCSPMKGHSHVYWYRQLPEEGLKFMVYLQKENIIDESGMPKERFSAEFPKEGPSILRIQQVVRGDSAAYFCASSPFDVRNTEAFFGQGTRLTVV.

V gene TRBV12-3 or TRBV12-4 combines with J gene TRBJ2-7, with D possibly matching TRBD1 (5 bases). V was trimmed by 3 bases and J by 3 bases, leaving 9 bases between them. This CDR3 spans 13 amino acids. The CDR3, as DNA: TGTGCCAGCAGTTTGTCGCAGGGCTACGAGCAGTACTTC. Amino acid sequence: CASSLSQGYEQYF.

The chain carries TRBV30 and TRBJ1-2, with 7 positions matching TRBD1. This CDR3 region has 13 residues. V dropped 2 bases and J dropped 6; count of bases not matched to a gene: 6. Germline values: CDR1 GTSNPN, CDR2 SVGIG (reference sequence). CDR3 coding DNA: TGTGCCTGGAGTCCCAACAGGGGAGATGGCTACACCTTC. Protein: CAWSPNRGDGYTF. Looking up the rest from reference TRBV30 and TRBJ1-2 gives the full variable domain: SQTIHQWPATLVQPVGSPLSLECTVEGTSNPNLYWYRQAAGRGLQLLFYSVGIGQISSEVPQNLSASRPQDRQFILSSKKLLLSDSGFYLCAWSPNRGDGYTFGSGTRLTVV.

The gene calls are TRBV4-1 and TRBJ2-4; 7 positions agree with TRBD2. V lost 4 bases and J lost 3; bases outside the gene matches: 12. This CDR3 has 17 amino acids. The germline CDR1 and CDR2 sequences are MGHRA and YSYEKL. The CDR3 DNA is TGCGCCAGCAGCCGACCTGGACTAGACTCTGACAAAAACATTCAGTACTTC. Amino acids: CASSRPGLDSDKNIQYF.

The chain carries TRBV12-3 or TRBV12-4 and TRBJ1-1; a weak D match, TRBD1 (5 bases). Trimming stripped 5 bases from V and 11 bases from J, with 15 bases between. The length of the CDR3 is 12 residues. In DNA, the CDR3 is TGTGCCAGCAGTCCGGGGTTGGGGGGGGCTTTCTTT. Translated: CASSPGLGGAFF.

The sample holds many counts of this clone. The chain carries TRBV4-1 and TRBJ2-7, with 9 bases that match TRBD1. Trimming at V came to 4 bases and at J to 5 bases, leaving 9 bases not matched to a gene. The CDR3 sequence is 15 residues long. Germline V gene data show CDR1 as MGHRA and CDR2 as YSYEKL. The CDR3 sequence is CASSLNRDRVNEQYF. In DNA form, the CDR3 reads TGCGCCAGCAGCCTAAACCGGGACAGGGTCAACGAGCAGTACTTC.

This rearrangement joins TRBV4-3 to TRBJ1-5; D is unresolved. The length of the CDR3 is 13 residues. Germline V gene sequence: CDR1 LGHNA, CDR2 YSLEER. Between the trimmed V and J ends, which lost 0 bases and 6 bases, there was a span of 6 bases. CDR3 loop: CASSQDLFQPQHF. CDR3 DNA: TGCGCCAGCAGCCAAGACTTATTTCAGCCCCAGCATTTT.

The gene calls are TRBV6-4 and TRBJ2-1, with D hard to call. In germline, CDR1 is MRHNA, CDR2 SNTAGT. V lost 5 bases and J 8 bases, leaving 19 bases between the germline ends. The CDR3 has 15 residues. The CDR3 region is CASSPFYRPHDEQFF. The CDR3 DNA reads TGTGCCAGCAGTCCCTTCTATCGTCCGCACGATGAGCAGTTCTTC.

CDR3 DNA: TGCAGCGTTGAAGAGGGGAGCCCCTACGAGCAGTACTTC. Translated, it gives CSVEEGSPYEQYF. The rearrangement uses TRBV29-1 and TRBJ2-7, with D possibly TRBD2 on 5 matching bases. Trimming took 0 bases from V and 2 from J, leaving 8 bases between them. Germline CDR1 reads SQVTM; CDR2 reads ANQGSEA. The CDR3 consists of 13 residues.

The CDR3 protein is CASSLPGGSGGGYTF. CDR3 bases: TGTGCCAGCAGCCTCCCCGGGGGCAGTGGGGGTGGCTACACCTTC. This chain joins TRBV5-6 and TRBJ1-2; TRBD1 is a possible D gene (6 bases). The V gene lost 4 bases and the J gene lost 7 bases, with 20 bases spanning the gap. The CDR3 loop spans 15 amino acids. The germline gives CDR1 SGHDT, CDR2 YYEEEE.

V gene TRBV19 combines with J gene TRBJ1-2; TRBD1 matches at 8 bases. The CDR3 extends over 14 amino acids. The junction had 9 bases not matched to a gene; V was cut back by 7 bases and J by 5 bases. Germline CDR1 and CDR2: LNHDA and SQIVND (reference sequence). CDR3: CASKKTGEGYGYTF. Here the CDR3 DNA reads TGTGCCAGTAAAAAGACAGGGGAAGGTTATGGCTACACCTTC. Drawing the rest from reference TRBV19 and TRBJ1-2, the complete variable domain is DGGITQSPKYLFRKEGQNVTLSCEQNLNHDAMYWYRQDPGQGLRLIYYSQIVNDFQKGDIAEGYSVSREKKESFPLTVTSAQKNPTAFYLCASKKTGEGYGYTFGSGTRLTVV.